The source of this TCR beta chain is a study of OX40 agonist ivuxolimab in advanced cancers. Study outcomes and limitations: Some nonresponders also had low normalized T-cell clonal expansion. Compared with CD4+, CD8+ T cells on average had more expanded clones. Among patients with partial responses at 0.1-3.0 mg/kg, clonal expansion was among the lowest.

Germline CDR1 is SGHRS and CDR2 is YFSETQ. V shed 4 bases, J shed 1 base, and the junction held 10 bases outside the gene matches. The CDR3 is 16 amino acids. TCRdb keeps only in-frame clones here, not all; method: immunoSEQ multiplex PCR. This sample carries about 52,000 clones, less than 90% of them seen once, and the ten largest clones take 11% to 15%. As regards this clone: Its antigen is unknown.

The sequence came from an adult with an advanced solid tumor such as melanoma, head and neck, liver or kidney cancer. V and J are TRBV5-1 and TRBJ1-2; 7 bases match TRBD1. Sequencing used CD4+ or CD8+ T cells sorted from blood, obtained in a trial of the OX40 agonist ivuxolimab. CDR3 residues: CASSRGDREINYGYTF. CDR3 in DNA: TGCGCCAGCAGCCGAGGGGACAGAGAGATTAACTATGGCTACACCTTC.